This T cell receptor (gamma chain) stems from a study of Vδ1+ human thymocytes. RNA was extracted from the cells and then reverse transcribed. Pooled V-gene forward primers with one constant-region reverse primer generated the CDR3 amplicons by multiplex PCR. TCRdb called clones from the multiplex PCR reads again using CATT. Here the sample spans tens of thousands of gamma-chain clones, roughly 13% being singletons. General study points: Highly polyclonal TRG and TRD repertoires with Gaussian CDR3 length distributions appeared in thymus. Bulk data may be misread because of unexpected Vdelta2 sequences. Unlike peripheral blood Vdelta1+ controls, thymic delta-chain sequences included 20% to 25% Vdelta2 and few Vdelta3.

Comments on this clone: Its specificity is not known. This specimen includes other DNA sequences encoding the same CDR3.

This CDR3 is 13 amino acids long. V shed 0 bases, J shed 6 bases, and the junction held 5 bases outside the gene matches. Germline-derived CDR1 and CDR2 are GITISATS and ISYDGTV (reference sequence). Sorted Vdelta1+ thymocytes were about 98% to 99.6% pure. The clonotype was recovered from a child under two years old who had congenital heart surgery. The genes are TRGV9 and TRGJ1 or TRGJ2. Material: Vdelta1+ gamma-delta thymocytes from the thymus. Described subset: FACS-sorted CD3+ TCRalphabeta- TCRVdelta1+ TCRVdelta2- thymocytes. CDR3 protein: CALWEVHGYKKLF. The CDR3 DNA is TGTGCCTTGTGGGAGGTGCACGGTTATAAGAAACTCTTT.